This T cell receptor (beta chain) was obtained from a study of tumor-infiltrating lymphocytes in primary liver carcinoma. As for the study in general: Men and women, 30 to 69 years of age, made up the patients. Study-wide findings and caveats: Tumors significantly exceeded blood in top-250-clone fraction (p = 0.039).

Production of TCR beta cDNA used roughly 500 ng total RNA together with a constant-region primer. Researchers made the TCR beta libraries by running three nested multiplex PCR rounds with slightly modified ARM-PCR. Primers for the first two PCR rounds were TRBV1-TRBV30 forward primers and a C-beta reverse primer (roughly 10 cycles per round). TCRdb processed the multiplex PCR reads anew with MiXCR; each CDR3 protein has one entry. The sample includes under 85,000 distinct CDR3 sequences, 65% to 80% of them seen just once. Trimming removed 10 bases from V and 6 bases from J, with 17 bases in between. The CDR3 totals 13 residues. CDR1 is WNHNN and CDR2 is SYGVQD in the germline V gene (reference sequence). It was from approximately 20-30 mg of unsorted bulk tissue that RNA and DNA were co-extracted. Of note for this clonotype: Its antigen is still unknown.

Specimen: liver tumor tissue from sampling region 1. The subset denotes: tumor region T1, superior pole. The source is a man between 40 and 49 years old with primary liver carcinoma and hepatitis B virus infection. The chain employs TRBV10-1 and TRBJ2-3; D might be TRBD2 (5 bases). The CDR3: CAMLREKIDTQYF. DNA for the CDR3: TGCGCCATGCTAAGGGAGAAAATTGATACGCAGTATTTT.